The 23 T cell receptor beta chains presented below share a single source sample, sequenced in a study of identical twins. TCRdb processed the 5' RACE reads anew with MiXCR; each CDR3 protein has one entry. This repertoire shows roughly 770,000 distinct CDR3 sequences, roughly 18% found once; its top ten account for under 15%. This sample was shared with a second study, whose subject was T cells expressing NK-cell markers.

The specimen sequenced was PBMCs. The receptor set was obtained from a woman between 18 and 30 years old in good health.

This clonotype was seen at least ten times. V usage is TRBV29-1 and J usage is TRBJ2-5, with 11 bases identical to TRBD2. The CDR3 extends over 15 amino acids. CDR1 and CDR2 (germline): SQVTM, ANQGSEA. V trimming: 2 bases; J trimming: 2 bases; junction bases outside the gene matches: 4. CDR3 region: CSVEFRLAGQETQYF. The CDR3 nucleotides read TGCAGCGTTGAATTCCGACTAGCGGGGCAAGAGACCCAGTACTTC.

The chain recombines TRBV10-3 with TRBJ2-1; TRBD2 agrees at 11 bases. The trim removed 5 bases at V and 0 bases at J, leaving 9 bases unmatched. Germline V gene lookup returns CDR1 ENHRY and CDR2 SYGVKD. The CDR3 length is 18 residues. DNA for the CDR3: TGTGCCATCAGTCAAGGACTAGCGGGCCAGAGCTCCTACAATGAGCAGTTCTTC. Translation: CAISQGLAGQSSYNEQFF.

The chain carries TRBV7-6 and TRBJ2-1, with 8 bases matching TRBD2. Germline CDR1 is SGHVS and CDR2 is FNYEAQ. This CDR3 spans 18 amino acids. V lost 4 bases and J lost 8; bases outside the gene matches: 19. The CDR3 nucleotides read TGTGCCAGCAGCTGGCCCCCTGAGGGAAGCGGGAGTGCAGATGAGCAGTTCTTC. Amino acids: CASSWPPEGSGSADEQFF.

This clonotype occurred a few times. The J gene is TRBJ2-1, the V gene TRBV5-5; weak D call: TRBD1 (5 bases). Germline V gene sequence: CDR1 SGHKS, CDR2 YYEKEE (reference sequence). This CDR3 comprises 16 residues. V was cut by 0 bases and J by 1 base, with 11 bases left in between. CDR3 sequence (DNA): TGTGCCAGCAGCTTGGTGACAGAGCTATCCTACAATGAGCAGTTCTTC. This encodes CASSLVTELSYNEQFF.

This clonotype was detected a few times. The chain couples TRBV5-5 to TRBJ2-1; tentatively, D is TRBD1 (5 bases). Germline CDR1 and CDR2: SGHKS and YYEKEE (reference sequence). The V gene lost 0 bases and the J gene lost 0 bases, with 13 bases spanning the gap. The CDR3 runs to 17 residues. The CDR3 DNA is TGTGCCAGCAGCTTGGCCGTACAGGTGGCCTCCTACAATGAGCAGTTCTTC. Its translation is CASSLAVQVASYNEQFF.

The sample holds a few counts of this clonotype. CDR3 DNA: TGTGCCAGCAGCGTAGGATCGGACAGGGGAGGTCAAGGTACGCAGTATTTT. It specifies CASSVGSDRGGQGTQYF. The chain has TRBV9 and TRBJ2-3; 9 positions match TRBD1. Germline V CDR1 and CDR2: SGDLS, YYNGEE. This CDR3 contains 17 residues. V lost 0 bases to trimming and J lost 8 bases; unmatched junction nucleotides: 13.

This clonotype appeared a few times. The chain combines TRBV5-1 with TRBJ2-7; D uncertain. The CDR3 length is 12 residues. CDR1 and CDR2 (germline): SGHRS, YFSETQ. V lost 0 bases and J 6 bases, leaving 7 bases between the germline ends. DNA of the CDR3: TGCGCCAGCAGCTTGGGCAGTCTCGAGCAGTACTTC. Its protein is CASSLGSLEQYF.

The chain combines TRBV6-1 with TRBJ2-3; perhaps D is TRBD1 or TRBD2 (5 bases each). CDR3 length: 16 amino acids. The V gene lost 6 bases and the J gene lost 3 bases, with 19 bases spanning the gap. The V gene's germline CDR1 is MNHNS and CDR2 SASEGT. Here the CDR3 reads CASRTGTMMGTDTQYF. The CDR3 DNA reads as TGTGCCAGCAGGACCGGGACCATGATGGGTACAGATACGCAGTATTTT.

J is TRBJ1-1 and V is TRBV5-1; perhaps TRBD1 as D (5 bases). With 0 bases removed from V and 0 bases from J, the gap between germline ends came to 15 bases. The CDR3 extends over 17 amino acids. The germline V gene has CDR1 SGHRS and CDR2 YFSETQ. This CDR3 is CASSLDFDRPMNTEAFF. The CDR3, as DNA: TGCGCCAGCAGCTTGGATTTCGACAGACCTATGAACACTGAAGCTTTCTTT. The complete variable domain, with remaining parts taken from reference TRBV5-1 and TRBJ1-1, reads KAGVTQTPRYLIKTRGQQVTLSCSPISGHRSVSWYQQTPGQGLQFLFEYFSETQRNKGNFPGRFSGRQFSNSRSEMNVSTLELGDSALYLCASSLDFDRPMNTEAFFGQGTRLTVV.

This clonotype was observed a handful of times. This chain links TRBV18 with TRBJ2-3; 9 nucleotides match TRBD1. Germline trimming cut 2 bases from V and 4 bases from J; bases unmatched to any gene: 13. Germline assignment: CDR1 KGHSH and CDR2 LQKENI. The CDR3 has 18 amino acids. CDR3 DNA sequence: TGTGCCAGCTCACCAGACCGGGACAGGGCCCAAGAGGCAGATACGCAGTATTTT. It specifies CASSPDRDRAQEADTQYF.

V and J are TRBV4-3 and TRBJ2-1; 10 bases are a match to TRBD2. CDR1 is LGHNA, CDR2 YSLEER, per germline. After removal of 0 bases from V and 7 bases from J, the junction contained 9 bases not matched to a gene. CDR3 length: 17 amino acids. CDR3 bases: TGCGCCAGCAGCCAAGAGGGTAGCGGGAGGTATATGAATGAGCAGTTCTTC. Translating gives CASSQEGSGRYMNEQFF.

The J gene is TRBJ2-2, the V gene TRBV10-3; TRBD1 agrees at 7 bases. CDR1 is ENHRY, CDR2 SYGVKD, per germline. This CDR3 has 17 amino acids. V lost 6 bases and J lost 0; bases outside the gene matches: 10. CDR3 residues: CAIRNPTGTANTGELFF. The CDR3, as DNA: TGTGCCATCAGGAACCCTACCGGGACAGCGAACACCGGGGAGCTGTTTTTT.

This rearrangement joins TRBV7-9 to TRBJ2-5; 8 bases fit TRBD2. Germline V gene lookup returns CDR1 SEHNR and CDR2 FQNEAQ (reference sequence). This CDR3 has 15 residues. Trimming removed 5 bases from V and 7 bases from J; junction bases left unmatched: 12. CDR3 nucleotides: TGTGCCAGCAGCGAGGGACTAGGTCGCAAAGGGACCCAGTACTTC. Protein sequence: CASSEGLGRKGTQYF.

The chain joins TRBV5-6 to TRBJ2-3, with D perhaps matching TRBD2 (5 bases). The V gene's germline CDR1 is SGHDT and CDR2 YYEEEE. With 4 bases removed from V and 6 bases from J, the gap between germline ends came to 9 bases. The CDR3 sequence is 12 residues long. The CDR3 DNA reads TGTGCCAGCAGCCCGGGGTTCGATACGCAGTATTTT. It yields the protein CASSPGFDTQYF.

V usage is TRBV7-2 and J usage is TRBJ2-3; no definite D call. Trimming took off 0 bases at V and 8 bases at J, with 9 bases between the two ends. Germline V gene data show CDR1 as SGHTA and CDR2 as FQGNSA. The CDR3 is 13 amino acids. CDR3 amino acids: CASSLAEVGTQYF. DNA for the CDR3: TGTGCCAGCAGCTTAGCGGAAGTGGGTACGCAGTATTTT.

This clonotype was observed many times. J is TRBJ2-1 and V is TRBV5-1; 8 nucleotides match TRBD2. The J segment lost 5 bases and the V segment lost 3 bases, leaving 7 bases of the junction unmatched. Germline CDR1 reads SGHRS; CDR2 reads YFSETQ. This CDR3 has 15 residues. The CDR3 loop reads CASSSGALADNEQFF. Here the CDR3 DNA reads TGCGCCAGCAGCTCGGGAGCACTAGCGGACAATGAGCAGTTCTTC.

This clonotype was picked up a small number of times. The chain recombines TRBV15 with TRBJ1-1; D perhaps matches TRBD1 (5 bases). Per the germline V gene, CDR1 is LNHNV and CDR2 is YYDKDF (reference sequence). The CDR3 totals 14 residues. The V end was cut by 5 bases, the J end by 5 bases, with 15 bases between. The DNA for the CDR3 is TGTGCCACCAGCGCCTCTACCGGGGGAACTGAAGCTTTCTTT. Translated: CATSASTGGTEAFF.

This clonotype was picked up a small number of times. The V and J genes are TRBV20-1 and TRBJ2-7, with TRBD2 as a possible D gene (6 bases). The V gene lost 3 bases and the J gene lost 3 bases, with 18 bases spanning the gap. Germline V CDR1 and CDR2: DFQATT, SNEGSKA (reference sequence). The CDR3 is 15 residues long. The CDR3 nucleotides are TGCAGTGCTAGGGGTGGGACTTCCTTCGACTACGAGCAGTACTTC. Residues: CSARGGTSFDYEQYF.

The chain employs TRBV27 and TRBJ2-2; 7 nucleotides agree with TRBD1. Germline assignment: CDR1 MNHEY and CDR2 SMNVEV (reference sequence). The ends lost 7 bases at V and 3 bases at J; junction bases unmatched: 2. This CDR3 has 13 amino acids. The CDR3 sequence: CASKQGYTGELFF. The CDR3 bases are TGTGCCAGCAAACAGGGGTACACCGGGGAGCTGTTTTTT.

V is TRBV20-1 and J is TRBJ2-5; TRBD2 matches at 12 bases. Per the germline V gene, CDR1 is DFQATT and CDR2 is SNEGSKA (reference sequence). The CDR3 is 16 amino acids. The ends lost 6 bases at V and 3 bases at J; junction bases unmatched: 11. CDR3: CSASRLAGATKETQYF. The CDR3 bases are TGCAGTGCCAGCCGACTAGCGGGGGCCACTAAAGAGACCCAGTACTTC.

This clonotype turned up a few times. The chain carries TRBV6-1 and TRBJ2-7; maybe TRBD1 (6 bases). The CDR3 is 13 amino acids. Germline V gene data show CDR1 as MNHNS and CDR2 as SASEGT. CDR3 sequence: CASHPTGYYEQYF. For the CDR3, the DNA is TGTGCTTCGCACCCGACAGGCTACTACGAGCAGTACTTC.

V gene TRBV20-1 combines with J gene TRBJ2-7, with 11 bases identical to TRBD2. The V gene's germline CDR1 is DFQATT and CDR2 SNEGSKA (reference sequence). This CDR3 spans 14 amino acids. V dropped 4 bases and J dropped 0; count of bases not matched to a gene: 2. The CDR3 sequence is CSAKLAGVSYEQYF. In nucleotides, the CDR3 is TGCAGTGCTAAACTAGCGGGGGTCTCCTACGAGCAGTACTTC.

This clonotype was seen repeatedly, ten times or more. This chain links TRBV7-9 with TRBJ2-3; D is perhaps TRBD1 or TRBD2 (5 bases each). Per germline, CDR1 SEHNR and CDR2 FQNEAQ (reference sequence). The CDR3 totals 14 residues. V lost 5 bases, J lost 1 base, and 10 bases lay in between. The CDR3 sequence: CASSLGPRTDTQYF. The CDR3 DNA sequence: TGTGCCAGCAGCCTGGGACCCCGCACAGATACGCAGTATTTT.